These 27 T cell receptor beta chains were sequenced from one sample in a study of breast tumors, draining lymph nodes, adjacent tissues. TCRdb re-derived calls from the multiplex PCR reads in MiXCR, one entry per CDR3 protein. The table has roughly 86,000 distinct CDR3 sequences, 15% to 20% seen once. Samples came from axillary lymph nodes draining the breast cancer. The specimen was axillary lymph node tissue. The receptors originated from a female donor with breast cancer. Some clones in this sample may be carry-over from other donors' samples.

This clonotype was seen many times. CDR3 sequence: CASRESRGSGGYTF. CDR3 nucleotide sequence: TGTGCCAGCAGGGAGAGTCGGGGCTCGGGTGGCTACACCTTC. This chain joins TRBV5-4 and TRBJ1-2; possible D gene TRBD1, 5 bases. The germline CDR1 and CDR2 sequences are SGHNT and YYREEE (reference sequence). The CDR3 contains 14 residues. Trimming cost V 5 bases and J 7 bases, with 18 bases left between them.

This clonotype was recorded many times. This rearrangement joins TRBV12-3 or TRBV12-4 to TRBJ2-1; possible D gene TRBD2, 6 bases. The CDR3 extends over 12 amino acids. The V end was cut by 3 bases, the J end by 7 bases, with 7 bases between. CDR3 bases: TGTGCCAGCAGTTTGACTAGTAATGAGCAGTTCTTC. It is translated as CASSLTSNEQFF.

This clonotype was detected a few times. J is TRBJ2-3 and V is TRBV5-1; TRBD1 agrees at 12 bases. CDR1 is SGHRS and CDR2 is YFSETQ in the germline V gene. With 7 bases clipped from V and 3 bases from J, the junction kept 3 bases outside the gene matches. This CDR3 is built from 14 residues. This CDR3 is CASSGQGATDTQYF. CDR3 sequence (DNA): TGCGCCAGCTCGGGACAGGGGGCAACAGATACGCAGTATTTT. Variable domain in full (rest from reference TRBV5-1 and TRBJ2-3): KAGVTQTPRYLIKTRGQQVTLSCSPISGHRSVSWYQQTPGQGLQFLFEYFSETQRNKGNFPGRFSGRQFSNSRSEMNVSTLELGDSALYLCASSGQGATDTQYFGPGTRLTVL.

This clonotype was seen at least ten times. The rearrangement uses TRBV20-1 and TRBJ2-7, with D hard to call. V was clipped by 3 bases and J by 0 bases, with 9 bases between them. The CDR3 runs to 13 residues. Germline CDR1 DFQATT, CDR2 SNEGSKA (reference sequence). CDR3 loop: CSASSSSSYEQYF. Here the CDR3 DNA reads TGCAGTGCTAGTAGTTCTAGCTCCTACGAGCAGTACTTC.

CDR3 residues: CASSLGVITGANEQFF. The CDR3 DNA sequence: TGTGCCAGCAGCTTAGGAGTGATAACGGGAGCTAATGAGCAGTTCTTC. V gene TRBV7-3 combines with J gene TRBJ2-1, with D possibly matching TRBD2 (6 bases). Between the trimmed V and J ends, which lost 2 bases and 7 bases, there was a span of 18 bases. The CDR3 is 16 amino acids. The germline V gene has CDR1 SGHTA and CDR2 FQGTGA. Variable domain in full (rest from reference TRBV7-3 and TRBJ2-1): GAGVSQTPSNKVTEKGKYVELRCDPISGHTALYWYRQSLGQGPEFLIYFQGTGAADDSGLPNDRFFAVRPEGSVSTLKIQRTERGDSAVYLCASSLGVITGANEQFFGPGTRLTVL.

This clonotype has ten or more counts. The V call is TRBV19, the J call TRBJ1-5, with a possible D match to TRBD1 (5 bases). Germline V CDR1 and CDR2: LNHDA, SQIVND (reference sequence). This CDR3 spans 15 amino acids. V lost 5 bases, J lost 4 bases, and 15 bases lay in between. CDR3 coding DNA: TGTGCCAGTAGTCTCCTCTTGGGGCCAAATCAGCCCCAGCATTTT. Its translation is CASSLLLGPNQPQHF. Full variable domain (rest looked up from reference TRBV19 and TRBJ1-5): DGGITQSPKYLFRKEGQNVTLSCEQNLNHDAMYWYRQDPGQGLRLIYYSQIVNDFQKGDIAEGYSVSREKKESFPLTVTSAQKNPTAFYLCASSLLLGPNQPQHFGDGTRLSIL.

As to this clonotype: A single base separates this from a much larger clone, so it may be a read error. The chain employs TRBV19 and TRBJ1-5; 10 bases map to TRBD1. This CDR3 spans 16 amino acids. V was pared by 7 bases and J by 2 bases, with 8 bases of the junction left unmatched. Germline assignment: CDR1 LNHDA and CDR2 SQIVND (reference sequence). The CDR3 sequence is CASINRDRGRNQPQHF. The CDR3 bases are TGTGCCAGTATTAACCGGGACAGGGGCCGCAATCAGCCCCAGCATTTT.

Concerning this clonotype itself: Given a much more abundant clone one base away, this may be a read error. The rearrangement joins TRBV10-3 to TRBJ2-1; no clear D gene. The CDR3 runs 11 residues. The germline CDR1 and CDR2 sequences are ENHRY and SYGVKD. CDR3 amino acids: CAISTGLEQLF. In DNA, the CDR3 is TGTGCCATCAGTACGGGCCTCGAGCAGCTCTTC.

This clonotype came up many times. As DNA, the CDR3 is TGCAGTGCTTCTTCAGGGAGCAATTCACCCCTCCACTTT. Its protein product is CSASSGSNSPLHF. The chain couples TRBV20-1 to TRBJ1-6, with D possibly TRBD1 on 5 matching bases. This CDR3 has 13 amino acids. CDR1 DFQATT and CDR2 SNEGSKA come from the germline V gene (reference sequence). V shed 5 bases and J shed 7 bases, with 12 bases lying between them.

In the case of this clonotype: At one end the junction does not follow the germline gene, possibly because of a read error. The chain combines TRBV7-2 with TRBJ2-5; D possibly matches TRBD1 or TRBD2 (5 bases each). Germline CDR1 reads SGHTA; CDR2 reads FQGNSA. The CDR3 is 14 amino acids. The DNA for the CDR3 is TGTGCCTGCAGCCTCGGGACCTTTCAAGAGACCCAGTACTTC. Protein: CACSLGTFQETQYF.

This clonotype was seen many times. One junction end disagrees with the germline gene, perhaps due to a read error. The rearrangement joins TRBV7-7 to TRBJ2-5, with 9 bases aligning to TRBD2. Germline V gene data show CDR1 as SSHAT and CDR2 as FNYEAQ (reference sequence). This CDR3 is built from 14 residues. DNA of the CDR3: TGTGCTAGCAGCGCTGCGGGGGGGCAAGAGACCCAGTACTTC. This translates into CASSAAGGQETQYF.

This clonotype was seen repeatedly, ten times or more. V and J are TRBV6-2 or TRBV6-3 and TRBJ2-5; 14 bases match TRBD2. The CDR3 covers 17 residues. The V gene's germline CDR1 is MNHEY and CDR2 SVGEGT. V lost 6 bases and J lost 1; bases outside the gene matches: 7. The CDR3 region is CASSPFGLAGGQETQYF. The CDR3 DNA reads as TGTGCCAGCAGCCCGTTTGGACTAGCGGGAGGCCAAGAGACCCAGTACTTC.

This clonotype was detected ten times or more. This sequence joins TRBV6-2 or TRBV6-3 and TRBJ2-3; 8 positions agree with TRBD2. The CDR3 is 11 amino acids. CDR1 is MNHEY, CDR2 SVGEGT, per germline. The V segment lost 2 bases and the J segment 14 bases; nucleotides outside the gene matches: 3. CDR3 DNA: TGTGCCAGCAGTTACAGCGGGAGAAGGTATTTT. This sequence encodes CASSYSGRRYF.

This clonotype has at least ten counts. This sequence joins TRBV19 and TRBJ2-1; D remains ambiguous. V was trimmed by 5 bases and J by 10 bases, leaving 15 bases between them. Germline CDR1 and CDR2: LNHDA and SQIVND (reference sequence). This CDR3 is 13 amino acids long. CDR3 in DNA: TGTGCCAGTAGTTCCCGGAGCCCGGCGGAGCAGTTCTTC. Amino acids: CASSSRSPAEQFF.

This clonotype showed up many times. V is TRBV5-4 and J is TRBJ2-3; 8 positions match TRBD2. Germline trimming cut 9 bases from V and 2 bases from J; bases unmatched to any gene: 8. The CDR3 contains 14 residues. The germline V gene has CDR1 SGHNT and CDR2 YYREEE (reference sequence). The chain's CDR3 is CATGSGGNTDTQYF. CDR3 nucleotides: TGTGCCACCGGAAGCGGGGGCAACACAGATACGCAGTATTTT.

Many counts were recorded for this clonotype. The CDR3 DNA follows: TGTGCCAGCAGCTCCCATAGCGGGAGTTTAGATACGCAGTATTTT. Its protein product is CASSSHSGSLDTQYF. The chain recombines TRBV7-3 with TRBJ2-3; TRBD2 agrees at 9 bases. J was trimmed by 5 bases and V by 4 bases; bases with no gene match: 7. The length of the CDR3 is 15 residues. CDR1 and CDR2 from the germline V gene are SGHTA and FQGTGA.

This clonotype was recorded many times. The chain couples TRBV9 to TRBJ2-1; D is ambiguous. CDR1 is SGDLS and CDR2 is YYNGEE in the germline V gene. This CDR3 region has 16 residues. Between the trimmed V and J ends, which lost 0 bases and 1 base, there was a span of 11 bases. The CDR3 reads CASSVDPLASYNEQFF. Here the CDR3 DNA reads TGTGCCAGCAGCGTAGACCCCTTAGCTTCCTACAATGAGCAGTTCTTC.

About this clonotype itself: A read error may explain this, as a much larger clone is one base away. V gene TRBV7-9 combines with J gene TRBJ2-2; 7 positions match TRBD1. Germline CDR1 is SEHNR and CDR2 is FQNEAQ (reference sequence). The CDR3 covers 14 residues. For the CDR3, the DNA is TGTGCCAGCAGCGAGACAGGGAACACCGGGGAGCCGTTTTTT. Amino acids: CASSETGNTGEPFF.

The V and J genes are TRBV6-2 or TRBV6-3 and TRBJ2-7, with 8 bases lining up with TRBD2. Germline values: CDR1 MNHEY, CDR2 SVGEGT. V dropped 2 bases and J dropped 0; count of bases not matched to a gene: 9. The CDR3 totals 17 residues. CDR3 coding DNA: TGTGCCAGCAGTTACCCCTCGAGCGGGAGCCTCTCCTACGAGCAGTACTTC. It translates to CASSYPSSGSLSYEQYF.

There are many counts of this clonotype. The chain links TRBV19 to TRBJ2-7, with 7 bases aligning to TRBD2. The CDR3 consists of 16 residues. The V and J ends lost 2 bases and 3 bases, in that order; junction bases with no gene match: 10. Germline CDR1 reads LNHDA; CDR2 reads SQIVND (reference sequence). The CDR3 DNA reads TGTGCCAGTAGTATAAGCAGGTCCGGCGGGAGCTACGAGCAGTACTTC. It translates to CASSISRSGGSYEQYF. Full variable domain (missing parts from reference TRBV19 and TRBJ2-7): DGGITQSPKYLFRKEGQNVTLSCEQNLNHDAMYWYRQDPGQGLRLIYYSQIVNDFQKGDIAEGYSVSREKKESFPLTVTSAQKNPTAFYLCASSISRSGGSYEQYFGPGTRLTVT.

This clonotype appeared many times. V gene TRBV20-1 combines with J gene TRBJ2-3; tentatively, D is TRBD2 (5 bases). Deletions cut 5 bases from V and 0 bases from J, with 18 bases between. This CDR3 spans 16 amino acids. The V gene's germline CDR1 is DFQATT and CDR2 SNEGSKA (reference sequence). CDR3 nucleotide sequence: TGCAGTGCTGAGGGATGGTGGGAGTCTAGCACAGATACGCAGTATTTT. It translates to CSAEGWWESSTDTQYF.

This clonotype was detected ten times or more. The chain links TRBV5-1 to TRBJ2-3; 13 positions agree with TRBD2. CDR1 is SGHRS, CDR2 YFSETQ, per germline. The V and J ends lost 4 bases and 8 bases, in that order; junction bases with no gene match: 4. The CDR3 consists of 14 residues. CDR3 region: CASSPGLAGLTQYF. The CDR3 coding sequence is TGCGCCAGCAGCCCGGGACTAGCGGGACTTACGCAGTATTTT.

This clonotype was observed once. This chain connects TRBV4-2 to TRBJ1-5, with TRBD1 matching over 7 bases. This CDR3 is 15 amino acids long. The J segment lost 2 bases and the V segment lost 4 bases, leaving 5 bases of the junction unmatched. From germline, CDR1 is LGHNA and CDR2 YNFKEQ. The CDR3 DNA is TGTGCCAGCAGCCCGGGGACAGAGGGCAATCAGCCCCAGCATTTT. Translating gives CASSPGTEGNQPQHF.

This clonotype has ten or more counts. The gene calls are TRBV5-6 and TRBJ2-1, with 8 nucleotides matching TRBD2. The germline CDR1 and CDR2 sequences are SGHDT and YYEEEE. The CDR3 has 18 amino acids. Trimming removed 0 bases from V and 3 bases from J; junction bases left unmatched: 11. The DNA for the CDR3 is TGTGCCAGCAGCTTGGGCCCCCCGGGAGCGGGAGACTACAATGAGCAGTTCTTC. It specifies CASSLGPPGAGDYNEQFF. The full variable domain, its missing parts supplied by reference TRBV5-6 and TRBJ2-1, is DAGVTQSPTHLIKTRGQQVTLRCSPKSGHDTVSWYQQALGQGPQFIFQYYEEEERQRGNFPDRFSGHQFPNYSSELNVNALLLGDSALYLCASSLGPPGAGDYNEQFFGPGTRLTVL.

The table lists this clonotype with many counts. J is TRBJ1-4 and V is TRBV3-1, with 11 bases identical to TRBD1. CDR3 size: 12 residues. J gave up 14 bases and V 5 bases, and 4 bases lay outside the gene matches. Germline V gives CDR1 LGHDT, CDR2 YNNKEL (reference sequence). In DNA, the CDR3 is TGTGCCAGCAGCTCGGACAGGGGGCCCCTGTTTTTT. It is translated as CASSSDRGPLFF.

This clonotype was detected only a few times. The chain combines TRBV20-1 with TRBJ1-1; D unresolved. Between the trimmed V and J ends, which lost 6 bases and 6 bases, there was a span of 17 bases. The germline gives CDR1 DFQATT, CDR2 SNEGSKA (reference sequence). This CDR3 has 13 residues. In nucleotides, the CDR3 is TGCAGTGCCCCCTCTCCAGGAGGCGCTGAAGCTTTCTTT. Residues: CSAPSPGGAEAFF.

There are many counts of this clonotype. This sequence joins TRBV20-1 and TRBJ2-1; TRBD1 might be the D (6 bases). This CDR3 has 15 amino acids. Trimming stripped 3 bases from V and 0 bases from J, with 12 bases between. The V gene's germline CDR1 is DFQATT and CDR2 SNEGSKA (reference sequence). CDR3 protein: CSASDYRVSYNEQFF. CDR3 bases: TGCAGTGCTAGCGACTACAGGGTCTCCTACAATGAGCAGTTCTTC.